This passage covers 18 T cell receptor beta chains from one sample sequenced in a study of radiotherapy plus CTLA-4 blockade in lung cancer. Generated by immunoSEQ multiplex PCR, the TCRdb table keeps only in-frame clones and is missing some. The table has about 14,000 clones, around 87% seen once. Source: peripheral blood, taken from a patient treated with radiotherapy plus ipilimumab. The receptor set was obtained from a human donor with non-small cell lung cancer that progressed on radiotherapy plus ipilimumab. Some clones in this sample may be carry-over from other donors' samples.

The genes are TRBV9 and TRBJ2-1; 10 bases map to TRBD2. From germline, CDR1 is SGDLS and CDR2 YYNGEE. CDR3 size: 15 residues. V was pared by 0 bases and J by 9 bases, with 6 bases of the junction left unmatched. The CDR3 protein is CASSVASGGAGEQFF. The CDR3 bases are TGTGCCAGCAGCGTAGCCAGCGGGGGGGCAGGTGAGCAGTTCTTC.

The chain combines TRBV2 with TRBJ1-4, with a tentative D call TRBD1 (5 bases). Germline values: CDR1 SNHLY, CDR2 FYNNEI. The V gene lost 7 bases and the J gene lost 4 bases, with 10 bases spanning the gap. The CDR3 is made up of 13 amino acids. CDR3 residues: CASKAGVNEKLFF. CDR3 DNA: TGTGCCAGCAAGGCGGGGGTTAATGAAAAACTGTTTTTT. Supplemented by reference TRBV2 and TRBJ1-4, the full variable domain reads EPEVTQTPSHQVTQMGQEVILRCVPISNHLYFYWYRQILGQKVEFLVSFYNNEISEKSEIFDDQFSVERPDGSNFTLKIRSTKLEDSAMYFCASKAGVNEKLFFGSGTQLSVL.

The chain recombines TRBV6-4 with TRBJ1-6; D not certain. V lost 2 bases, J lost 7 bases, and 6 bases lay in between. The CDR3 is 13 amino acids. Germline values: CDR1 MRHNA, CDR2 SNTAGT. DNA for the CDR3: TGTGCCAGCAGTGACACGGGAAATTCACCCCTCCACTTT. As protein: CASSDTGNSPLHF.

This clone came up a few times. The V gene is TRBV5-1, the J gene TRBJ2-3; 9 nucleotides match TRBD1. The CDR3 extends over 15 amino acids. From germline, CDR1 is SGHRS and CDR2 YFSETQ. Germline trimming cut 3 bases from V and 4 bases from J; bases unmatched to any gene: 6. This CDR3 reads CASSSTGGWADTQYF. DNA for the CDR3: TGCGCCAGCAGCTCGACAGGGGGGTGGGCAGATACGCAGTATTTT. Combining the CDR3 with reference TRBV5-1 and TRBJ2-3 gives the whole variable domain KAGVTQTPRYLIKTRGQQVTLSCSPISGHRSVSWYQQTPGQGLQFLFEYFSETQRNKGNFPGRFSGRQFSNSRSEMNVSTLELGDSALYLCASSSTGGWADTQYFGPGTRLTVL.

The chain links TRBV2 to TRBJ1-1; TRBD1 agrees at 8 bases. J lost 3 bases, V lost 5 bases, and 2 bases had no gene match. The CDR3 is made up of 13 amino acids. CDR1 is SNHLY and CDR2 is FYNNEI in the germline V gene. Written as DNA, the CDR3 is TGTGCCAGCAGTAAGACAGGGGACACTGAAGCTTTCTTT. Protein: CASSKTGDTEAFF.

V usage is TRBV10-2 and J usage is TRBJ2-4, with 9 bases identical to TRBD1. Germline CDR1 reads WSHSY; CDR2 reads SAAADI. J lost 3 bases, V lost 8 bases, and 8 bases had no gene match. The CDR3 runs to 15 residues. The CDR3 sequence is CASSRQGVGKNIQYF. The CDR3 DNA reads as TGCGCCAGCTCGCGACAGGGGGTTGGCAAAAACATTCAGTACTTC.

The V call is TRBV28, the J call TRBJ2-7; D gene ambiguous. V gave up 5 bases and J gave up 4 bases, with 9 bases separating them. Germline V lookup: CDR1 MDHEN, CDR2 SYDVKM. There are 12 residues in the CDR3. The CDR3 loop is CASSPLPYEQYF. CDR3 DNA sequence: TGTGCCAGCAGTCCTCTTCCGTACGAGCAGTACTTC.

A single count supports this clone. CDR3 bases: TGCGCCAGCAGCCCTACTGGGACAGGGACTAAACTGTTTTTT. This translates into CASSPTGTGTKLFF. This rearrangement joins TRBV5-1 to TRBJ1-4, with 9 positions matching TRBD1. V lost 4 bases and J lost 11; bases outside the gene matches: 9. Germline assignment: CDR1 SGHRS and CDR2 YFSETQ. There are 14 residues in the CDR3.

CDR3 loop: CASSSTGQGIYEQYF. The CDR3, as DNA: TGTGCCAGCAGTTCGACGGGACAGGGGATATACGAGCAGTACTTC. The V gene is TRBV5-6, the J gene TRBJ2-7; 10 positions agree with TRBD1. Losses at the gene ends were 5 bases for V and 4 bases for J; bases not matched to a gene: 9. The V gene's germline CDR1 is SGHDT and CDR2 YYEEEE. The CDR3 spans 15 residues.

Concerning this clone itself: Mismatch with germline at one junction end may stem from a read error. The CDR3 loop is CASSGGDRASYGQYF. CDR3 sequence (DNA): TGTGCCAGCAGCGGGGGGGACAGGGCCTCCTACGGGCAGTACTTC. The chain joins TRBV6-1 to TRBJ2-7, with a tentative D call TRBD1 (9 bases). There are 15 residues in the CDR3. Germline CDR1 and CDR2: MNHNS and SASEGT.

This sequence joins TRBV19 and TRBJ2-7; 9 bases are shared with TRBD1. Germline lookup yields CDR1 LNHDA and CDR2 SQIVND (reference sequence). The CDR3 is 15 amino acids. V shed 7 bases and J 3 bases; nucleotides not matched to a gene: 10. As DNA, the CDR3 is TGTGCCAGTATCGACGGGACAGGGTTAAACTACGAGCAGTACTTC. Its translation: CASIDGTGLNYEQYF.

The sample holds a few counts of this clone. V gene TRBV19 combines with J gene TRBJ2-5, with 7 bases lining up with TRBD2. There are 14 residues in the CDR3. J gave up 2 bases and V 7 bases, and 7 bases lay outside the gene matches. Germline loops: CDR1 LNHDA, CDR2 SQIVND (reference sequence). The CDR3 protein is CASKEGGIQETQYF. The CDR3 DNA reads TGTGCCAGTAAAGAGGGAGGGATTCAAGAGACCCAGTACTTC.

The chain joins TRBV30 to TRBJ1-4, with 7 nucleotides matching TRBD1. The V and J ends lost 2 bases and 8 bases, in that order; junction bases with no gene match: 5. The CDR3 has 13 amino acids. The V gene's germline CDR1 is GTSNPN and CDR2 SVGIG (reference sequence). The CDR3 spells CAWSQQGQEKLFF. For the CDR3, the DNA is TGTGCCTGGAGTCAACAGGGGCAAGAAAAACTGTTTTTT.

J is TRBJ2-1 and V is TRBV4-3, with 11 bases identical to TRBD2. CDR1 is LGHNA and CDR2 is YSLEER in the germline V gene. The CDR3 runs to 16 residues. The trim removed 2 bases at V and 3 bases at J, leaving 3 bases unmatched. CDR3 residues: CASSQILAGDYNEQFF. The DNA of the CDR3 is TGCGCCAGCAGCCAAATACTAGCGGGAGACTACAATGAGCAGTTCTTC.

The chain recombines TRBV2 with TRBJ1-1; 10 bases match TRBD1. Unmatched junction bases numbered 2, after V lost 5 bases and J lost 2 bases. The CDR3 runs to 14 residues. Germline-derived CDR1 and CDR2 are SNHLY and FYNNEI. The CDR3 here is CASSRDRGNTEAFF. The CDR3 nucleotides are TGTGCCAGCAGTAGGGACAGGGGAAACACTGAAGCTTTCTTT.

The chain joins TRBV29-1 to TRBJ2-1; possibly TRBD2 for D (8 bases). Trimming removed 7 bases at V and 7 bases at J, with 23 bases between. Germline loops: CDR1 SQVTM, CDR2 ANQGSEA. CDR3 size: 15 residues. CDR3 sequence reads: CSAGGAGGLRNEQFF. In DNA form, the CDR3 reads TGCAGCGCCGGGGGGGCAGGGGGGTTAAGGAATGAGCAGTTCTTC.

The chain links TRBV15 to TRBJ2-1; D might be TRBD2 (6 bases). Germline lookup yields CDR1 LNHNV and CDR2 YYDKDF (reference sequence). Trimming removed 3 bases at V and 6 bases at J, with 21 bases between. The CDR3 totals 17 residues. CDR3 protein: CATSSLPPQRVTNEQFF. In DNA, the CDR3 is TGTGCCACCAGCAGCCTACCGCCCCAGCGGGTCACCAATGAGCAGTTCTTC.

Concerning this clone: Its ends do not fully match the called genes, so a read error is possible. The CDR3: CASSLEGRMGLVTGAFF. CDR3 in DNA: TGTGCCAGCAGCTTAGAGGGGCGAATGGGTCTTGTTACTGGAGCTTTCTTT. V usage is TRBV7-6 and J usage is TRBJ1-1; D might be TRBD1 (5 bases). The CDR3 runs to 17 residues. Germline V gives CDR1 SGHVS, CDR2 FNYEAQ.